The clone carrying this T cell receptor beta chain was observed a few times. This sample was included in a study of blood T cells in healthy people across ages. V was clipped by 6 bases and J by 1 base, with 15 bases between them. Germline CDR1 DFQATT, CDR2 SNEGSKA (reference sequence). The CDR3 runs 14 residues. Next came a second PCR, run for roughly 6 to 11 cycles, which used a sample-barcoded 5' primer along with a J-beta primer mix. TCRdb recomputed calls from the 5' RACE reads with MiXCR, one row per CDR3 protein. The sample has hundreds of thousands of distinct CDR3 sequences; 58% are singletons.

The clonotype comes from a man between 25 and 39 years old in good health. This chain uses TRBV20-1 with TRBJ2-5, with no clear D. The material sequenced was blood. CDR3 amino acids: CSALSIDSQETQYF. The CDR3 DNA follows: TGCAGTGCCCTTTCGATCGACTCCCAAGAGACCCAGTACTTC.